The clone carrying this T cell receptor beta chain was seen only a few times. The sample originates from a study of early T cells in non-severe SARS-CoV-2 infection. V lost 6 bases to trimming and J lost 6 bases; unmatched junction nucleotides: 6. CDR3 length equals 14 residues. Germline loops: CDR1 LNHDA, CDR2 SQIVND (reference sequence). TCRdb itself ran the 5' RACE reads through MiXCR, one entry per CDR3 protein. The sample holds approximately 52,000 distinct CDR3 sequences; just over 8% are singletons and the top ten take about 9.4%. The sequenced sample was whole blood. This clonotype was obtained from an adult who was a healthcare worker with PCR-confirmed SARS-CoV-2 infection or an uninfected control (not recorded which). The chain carries TRBV19 and TRBJ1-5; 9 positions match TRBD1. Here the CDR3 reads CASRSGTGRQPQHF. The CDR3 region has the DNA TGTGCCAGTAGATCGGGGACAGGGCGTCAGCCCCAGCATTTT.